The rows below give T cell receptor beta chains drawn from one sample of a study of identical twins. TCRdb fed the 5' RACE reads into MiXCR, producing one record per CDR3 protein. The sample includes hundreds of thousands of distinct CDR3 sequences, around 8.3% seen only once; the top ten take 0.75% to 1%. The sample was also reused in another study, on yellow fever vaccine responses in identical twins.

The specimen was PBMCs. The receptors originated from a woman aged 18-35 years in good health. CDR3s include the opening cysteine and the closing phenylalanine or tryptophan. Each record gives: V gene, J gene, clone size, D gene, CDR3 DNA, CDR3 protein. D genes are given only for firm matches. Clone size is shown for a subset of rows, as once, few, many or a class of expanded clone.

>TRBV6-2/TRBV6-3|TRBJ2-4|.|.
TGTGCCAGCTGGACTCCGGGGACCAAAAACATTCAGTACTTC
CASWTPGTKNIQYF
>TRBV5-5|TRBJ2-3|.|.
TGTGCCAGCAGCTTGTCGGGTTTCGATTACACAGATACGCAGTATTTT
CASSLSGFDYTDTQYF
>TRBV7-2|TRBJ2-1|few|TRBD2
TGTGCCAGCAGCTTAACGAGCGGGATAGAGGCCAATGAGCAGTTCTTC
CASSLTSGIEANEQFF
>TRBV12-3/TRBV12-4|TRBJ1-5|many|.
TGTGCCAGCAGTGAAAGAAACATTGGCAATCAGCCCCAGCATTTT
CASSERNIGNQPQHF
>TRBV5-1|TRBJ2-7|.|.
TGCGCCAGCAGCCCGTGGACGGGGTCCACCTACGAGCAGTACTTC
CASSPWTGSTYEQYF
>TRBV6-1|TRBJ1-1|.|.
TGTGCCAGCAGTGAAACAGGGTCGTTATCTGAAGCTTTCTTT
CASSETGSLSEAFF
>TRBV4-3|TRBJ2-1|.|.
TGCGCCAGCAGCCAAGATCCCGGGTCCTATGAGCAGTTCTTC
CASSQDPGSYEQFF
>TRBV3-1|TRBJ2-7|many|.
TGTGCCAGCAGCCGGAGGGACGCATCCTACGAGCAGTACTTC
CASSRRDASYEQYF
>TRBV7-6|TRBJ2-1|.|TRBD2
TGTGCCAGCAGCTCCTCGGGGACTAGCGTACCCTACAATGAGCAGTTCTTC
CASSSSGTSVPYNEQFF
>TRBV24-1|TRBJ2-7|many|TRBD1
TGTGCCACCAGTCCAGGACAGGCAGGAAGAAACGAGCAGTACTTC
CATSPGQAGRNEQYF
>TRBV7-2|TRBJ2-7|many|.
TGTGCCAGCAGCTGGACAGCGAGCTCCTACGAGCAGTACTTC
CASSWTASSYEQYF
>TRBV29-1|TRBJ2-2|many|.
TGCAGCGTTGAGTTGGGACAAGGCACCGGGGAGCTGTTTTTT
CSVELGQGTGELFF
>TRBV5-1|TRBJ2-1|few|.
TGCGCCAGCAGCTGGGGGGGGGACAGAGCCTACAATGAGCAGTTCTTC
CASSWGGDRAYNEQFF
>TRBV2|TRBJ2-3|many|.
TGTGCCAGCAGTGTTAGACAGAGGGATACGCAGTATTTT
CASSVRQRDTQYF
>TRBV5-1|TRBJ1-3|.|.
TGCGCCAGCAGCTTTCGGGGGGTTGGAAACACCATATATTTT
CASSFRGVGNTIYF
>TRBV6-2/TRBV6-3|TRBJ2-1|.|.
TGTGCCAGCAGTTATTCAAGGTCGTTGGATGAGCAGTTCTTC
CASSYSRSLDEQFF
>TRBV20-1|TRBJ1-6|many|TRBD1
TGCAGTGCTCATACCGGGACAGGGGACTCACCCCTCCACTTT
CSAHTGTGDSPLHF
>TRBV12-3/TRBV12-4|TRBJ2-1|many|.
TGTGCCAGCAGGGACTACAATGAGCAGTTCTTC
CASRDYNEQFF
>TRBV28|TRBJ2-3|.|TRBD1
TGTGCCAGCAGCCCCGACAGGGATCCCAGCACAGATACGCAGTATTTT
CASSPDRDPSTDTQYF
>TRBV12-3/TRBV12-4|TRBJ2-5|many|TRBD2
TGTGCCAGCAGTTTTATCGGCGGGAGACAGACCCAGTACTTC
CASSFIGGRQTQYF
>TRBV28|TRBJ2-1|many|TRBD2
TGTGCCAGCAGCGGGCCGGGACTAGAGTTCCATGAGCAGTTCTTC
CASSGPGLEFHEQFF
>TRBV12-3/TRBV12-4|TRBJ2-2|few|.
TGTGCCAGCAGTTCCTACGGGACACTCACCGGGGAGCTGTTTTTT
CASSSYGTLTGELFF
>TRBV14|TRBJ1-4|.|.
TGTGCCAGCAGCCATCTAATGGAGGAAAAACTGTTTTTT
CASSHLMEEKLFF
>TRBV28|TRBJ1-1|few|.
TGTGCCAGCAGTAGTTTCCTTCAGGGTTCCGGGAACACTGAAGCTTTCTTT
CASSSFLQGSGNTEAFF
>TRBV29-1|TRBJ2-5|.|.
TGCAGCGTTGGAGGGGCTGTGGAGACCCAGTACTTC
CSVGGAVETQYF
>TRBV6-1|TRBJ2-7|few|TRBD2
TGTGCCAGCAGCCCTAAGCGGGGGGATTCCTACGAGCAGTACTTC
CASSPKRGDSYEQYF
>TRBV3-1|TRBJ2-4|many|.
TGTGCCAGCAGCCAAGGATACAGCAAAAACATTCAGTACTTC
CASSQGYSKNIQYF
>TRBV20-1|TRBJ2-5|.|.
TGCAGTCCCCTAGCGTTGCAAGAGACCCAGTACTTC
CSPLALQETQYF
>TRBV20-1|TRBJ2-3|few|TRBD2
TGCAGTGCTCCAGTGTACGGGGGGGCACAAGATACGCAGTATTTT
CSAPVYGGAQDTQYF
>TRBV5-1|TRBJ2-7|many|.
TGCGCCAGCAGCTTACAGCTTGGGATGTCCTACGAGCAGTACTTC
CASSLQLGMSYEQYF
>TRBV7-2|TRBJ2-7|.|.
TGTGCCAGCAGCTTAGCGGCTTCACAAGGCTCCTACGAGCAGTACTTC
CASSLAASQGSYEQYF
>TRBV7-2|TRBJ2-7|few|.
TGTGCCAGCAGCTTAGAACAAGGTCCCGAGCAGTACTTC
CASSLEQGPEQYF
>TRBV5-1|TRBJ2-6|few|TRBD1
TGCGCCAGCAGCCCGGGACAGGGTATGAGGGGGGCCAACGTCCTGACTTTC
CASSPGQGMRGANVLTF
>TRBV7-9|TRBJ2-7|.|TRBD1
TGTGCCAGCAGCCCTCTCGAGGCGGACAGGCCTCCCCACGAGCAGTACTTC
CASSPLEADRPPHEQYF
>TRBV7-9|TRBJ2-7|.|.
TGTGCCAGCAGCTTAGTCGGGCTAGTCGACCCCTACGAGCAGTACTTC
CASSLVGLVDPYEQYF
>TRBV10-3|TRBJ2-7|few|.
TGTGCCATCACCAACCAGGTGGGCCGCTCCTACGAGCAGTACTTC
CAITNQVGRSYEQYF
>TRBV11-1|TRBJ2-2|few|TRBD2
TGTGCCAGCAAGAACGGGGGGACCGCACCCGGGGAGCTGTTTTTT
CASKNGGTAPGELFF
>TRBV5-1|TRBJ2-7|few|.
TGCGCCAGCAGCTATACACCCGGGACAGCAATAACTAGCATCAATTACTTC
CASSYTPGTAITSINYF
>TRBV20-1|TRBJ2-7|many|TRBD2
TGCAGTGCTAGAGAAGCGGGAAAGCGGAGCGAGCAGTACTTC
CSAREAGKRSEQYF
>TRBV12-3/TRBV12-4|TRBJ2-7|few|TRBD2
TGTGCCAGCAGCCTTGGACTAGGGAGTAACGAGCAGTACTTC
CASSLGLGSNEQYF
>TRBV7-3|TRBJ2-5|few|TRBD2
TGTGCCAGCAGCTTAATTGCTAGCGGGGGACAAGAGACCCAGTACTTC
CASSLIASGGQETQYF